This T cell receptor (beta chain) was identified in a study of shared clonotypes between healthy human individuals. Trimming pared 0 bases from V and 5 bases from J, leaving 20 bases between. The CDR3 spans 17 residues. Germline V gene data show CDR1 as SGHRS and CDR2 as YFSETQ. Repertoires were generated with immunoSEQ multiplex PCR, while TCRdb's copy carries only in-frame clones and drops some. The repertoire holds a few million clones, more than 90% seen once, with around 0.14% in the top ten. This clonotype was sampled from a young man in good health. What was sequenced was naive CD4+ T cells sorted from blood. Indicated subset: CD45RA+ positively selected. The chain employs TRBV5-1 and TRBJ1-1, with D possibly being TRBD1 (5 bases). The CDR3 DNA reads TGCGCCAGCAGCTTGGGTCCCCCAGGTAGGGGTGGAACTGAAGCTTTCTTT. This gives the protein CASSLGPPGRGGTEAFF.